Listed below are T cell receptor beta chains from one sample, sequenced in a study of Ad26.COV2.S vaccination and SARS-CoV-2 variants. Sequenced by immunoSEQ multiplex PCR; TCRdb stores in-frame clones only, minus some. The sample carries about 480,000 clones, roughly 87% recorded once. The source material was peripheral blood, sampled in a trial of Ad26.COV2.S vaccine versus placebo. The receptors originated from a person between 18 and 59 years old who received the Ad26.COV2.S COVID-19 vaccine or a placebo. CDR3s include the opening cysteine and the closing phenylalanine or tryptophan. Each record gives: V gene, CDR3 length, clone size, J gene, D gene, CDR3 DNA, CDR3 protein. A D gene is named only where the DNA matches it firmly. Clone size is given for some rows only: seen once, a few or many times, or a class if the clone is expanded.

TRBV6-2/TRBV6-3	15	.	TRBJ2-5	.	TGTGCCAGCAGTTACACAGCGAGGGGCCAAGAGACCCAGTACTTC	CASSYTARGQETQYF
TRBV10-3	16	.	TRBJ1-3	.	TGTGCCATCAGTGAGTTCGCCAGCCGCTCTGGAAACACCATATATTTT	CAISEFASRSGNTIYF
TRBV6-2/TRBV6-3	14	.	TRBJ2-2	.	TGTGCCAGCAGTTACGGGGACCTCTACGGGGAGCTGTTTTTT	CASSYGDLYGELFF
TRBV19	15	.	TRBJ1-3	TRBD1	TGTGCCAGTACGGGACAGGGAGCAACTGGAAACACCATATATTTT	CASTGQGATGNTIYF
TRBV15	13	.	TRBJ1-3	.	TGTGCCACCAGCAATTTTAGGCGAAACACCATATATTTT	CATSNFRRNTIYF
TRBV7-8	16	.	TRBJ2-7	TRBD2	TGTGCCAGCAGCTCCACTAGCGGGTCAGTTTCCTACGAGCAGTACTTC	CASSSTSGSVSYEQYF
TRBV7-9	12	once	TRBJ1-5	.	TGTGCCAGCAGCTCCCACCATCAGCCCCAGCATTTT	CASSSHHQPQHF
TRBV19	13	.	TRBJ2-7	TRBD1	TGTGCCAGTACCGGGACAGGAGCCTACGAGCAGTACTTC	CASTGTGAYEQYF
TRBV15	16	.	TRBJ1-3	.	TGTGCCACCAGCAGAGATCTTGCAGATCCGGGAAACACCATATATTTT	CATSRDLADPGNTIYF
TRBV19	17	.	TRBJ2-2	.	TGTGCCAGTAGTATAACTTTCGGGGGTATCAACACCGGGGAGCTGTTTTTT	CASSITFGGINTGELFF
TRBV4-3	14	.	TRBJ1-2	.	TGCGCCAGCAGCCCCCGGACGGGGGACTATGGCTACACCTTC	CASSPRTGDYGYTF
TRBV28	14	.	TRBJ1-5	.	TGTGCCAGCAGTTTAGTGGGACTAGGCCAGCCCCAGCATTTT	CASSLVGLGQPQHF
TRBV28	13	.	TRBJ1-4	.	TGTGCCAGTTCCCGCAGCTTTGGTGAAAAACTGTTTTTT	CASSRSFGEKLFF
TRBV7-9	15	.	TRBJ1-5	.	TGTGCCAGCAGTTCCGGGGGGAATAGCAATCAGCCCCAGCATTTT	CASSSGGNSNQPQHF
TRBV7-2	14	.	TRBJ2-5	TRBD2	TGTGCCAGCAGCCCACAACTAGCGGAAGAGACCCAGTACTTC	CASSPQLAEETQYF
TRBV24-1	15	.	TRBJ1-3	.	TGTGCCACCAGTGATGGAGACGCAATCCAAAACACCATATATTTT	CATSDGDAIQNTIYF
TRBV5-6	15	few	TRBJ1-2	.	TGTGCCAGCACCCCAGGGCCATCCTCTAACTATGGCTACACCTTC	CASTPGPSSNYGYTF
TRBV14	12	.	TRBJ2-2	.	TGTGCCAGCAGCCCGTGGCCCGGGGAGCTGTTTTTT	CASSPWPGELFF
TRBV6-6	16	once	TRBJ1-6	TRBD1	TGTGCCAGCAGTTACGGACAGGCCGGAGATAATTCACCCCTCCACTTT	CASSYGQAGDNSPLHF
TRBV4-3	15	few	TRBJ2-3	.	TGCGCCAGCAGCCAAGGGGACGGGACCACAGATACGCAGTATTTT	CASSQGDGTTDTQYF
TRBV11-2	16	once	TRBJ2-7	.	TGTGCCAGCAGCCCTTTAGGCGGAGACAGCTCCTACGAGCAGTACTTC	CASSPLGGDSSYEQYF
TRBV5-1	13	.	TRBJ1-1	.	TGCGCCAGCAGCTTGGGAAGGGCCACTGAAGCTTTCTTT	CASSLGRATEAFF
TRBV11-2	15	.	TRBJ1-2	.	TGTGCCAGCAGCTTAGGGGCAGCCTCTAACTATGGCTACACCTTC	CASSLGAASNYGYTF
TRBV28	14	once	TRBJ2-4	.	TGTGCCAGCAGCCTGGGCACGGGGGTACACATTCAGTACTTC	CASSLGTGVHIQYF
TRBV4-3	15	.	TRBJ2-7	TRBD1	TGCGCCAGCAGCCAAGAACAGGGGGCCTCCTACGAGCAGTACTTC	CASSQEQGASYEQYF
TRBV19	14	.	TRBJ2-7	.	TGTGCCAGTAGTCAGCCGGGAGCGCTCTACGAGCAGTACTTC	CASSQPGALYEQYF
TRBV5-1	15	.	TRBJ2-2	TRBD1	TGCGCCAGCAGCTTGGGGGACAGGGACACCGGGGAGCTGTTTTTT	CASSLGDRDTGELFF
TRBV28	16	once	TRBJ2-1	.	TGTGCCAGCAGTTCCCCTCGGGAATGGGCTTACAATGAGCAGTTCTTC	CASSSPREWAYNEQFF
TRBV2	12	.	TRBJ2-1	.	TGTGCCAGCAGTGATACGAAGGTGGGGCAGTTCTTC	CASSDTKVGQFF
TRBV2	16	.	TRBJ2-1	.	TGTGCCAGCAAGTTTTTCGGAGCGGACTCCTACAATGAGCAGTTCTTC	CASKFFGADSYNEQFF
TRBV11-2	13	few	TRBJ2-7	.	TGTGCCAGCAGCAAGGGGTCCAACTACGAGCAGTACTTC	CASSKGSNYEQYF
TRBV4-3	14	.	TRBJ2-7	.	TGCGCCAGCAGCCTCGGGCTAAGGACGGGCGAGCAGTACTTC	CASSLGLRTGEQYF
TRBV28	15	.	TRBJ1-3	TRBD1	TGTGCCAGCAGCGCCACAGGGGGCTCTGGAAACACCATATATTTT	CASSATGGSGNTIYF
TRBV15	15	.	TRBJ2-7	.	TGTGCCACCAGCAGAGTTGGCAGGGCGGGTCACGAGCAGTACTTC	CATSRVGRAGHEQYF
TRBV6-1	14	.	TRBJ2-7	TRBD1	TGTGCCAGCAGCGAAGCAGGGGGCGGGTACGAGCAGTACTTC	CASSEAGGGYEQYF
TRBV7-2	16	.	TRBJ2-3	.	TGTGCCAGCAGCTTTCAGACGGGCTCTAGCACAGATACGCAGTATTTT	CASSFQTGSSTDTQYF
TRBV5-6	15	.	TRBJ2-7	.	TGTGCCAGCAGCCTGGCCGGAGGGGGCTCCTACGAGCAGTACTTC	CASSLAGGGSYEQYF
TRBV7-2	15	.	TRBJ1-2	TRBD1	TGTGCCAGCAGCTTATATGGCCTACAGGGGGCGGGCTACACCTTC	CASSLYGLQGAGYTF
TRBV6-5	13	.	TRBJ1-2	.	TGTGCCAGCAGTCGGCTAGGGAACTTTGGCTACACCTTC	CASSRLGNFGYTF
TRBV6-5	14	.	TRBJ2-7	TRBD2	TGTGCCAGCAGTTACGGTGGGACTATCTACGAGCAGTACTTC	CASSYGGTIYEQYF
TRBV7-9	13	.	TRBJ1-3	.	TGTGCCAGCAGCTTAGATTCTGGAAACACCATATATTTT	CASSLDSGNTIYF
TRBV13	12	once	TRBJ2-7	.	TGTGCCAGCAGCTTGGGTGCGGGGGAGCAGTACTTC	CASSLGAGEQYF
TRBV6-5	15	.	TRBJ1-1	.	TGTGCCGGGGGGAGGACTACTACCTTGAACACTGAAGCTTTCTTT	CAGGRTTTLNTEAFF
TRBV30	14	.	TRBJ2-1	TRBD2	TGTGCCTGGAAGGGACTAGCGGGAGCAGTTGAGCAGTTCTTC	CAWKGLAGAVEQFF
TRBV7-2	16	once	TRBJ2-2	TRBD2	TGTGCCAGCAGCCCAGGGACTAGCGGGAGGACCGGGGAGCTGTTTTTT	CASSPGTSGRTGELFF
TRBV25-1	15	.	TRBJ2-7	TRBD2	TGTGCCAGCAGTGAGGAAAGCGGGAGGATAAGAGAGCAGTACTTC	CASSEESGRIREQYF
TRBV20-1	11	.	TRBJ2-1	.	TGCAGTGGAAACCGCGGGAATGAGCAGTTCTTC	CSGNRGNEQFF
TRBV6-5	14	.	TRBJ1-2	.	TGTGCCAGCAGTTACTATGCAGGGGACGGGGGCTACACCTTC	CASSYYAGDGGYTF
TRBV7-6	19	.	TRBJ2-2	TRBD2	TGTGCCAGCAGCTTACGGCCGGGACTAGCGGGAATGTACACCGGGGAGCTGTTTTTT	CASSLRPGLAGMYTGELFF
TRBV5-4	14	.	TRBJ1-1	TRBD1	TGTGCCAGCAGACGGGGACAGGTCAACACTGAAGCTTTCTTT	CASRRGQVNTEAFF
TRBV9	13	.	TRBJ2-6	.	TGTGCCAGCAGCGTAGGTGGGGCCAACGTCCTGACTTTC	CASSVGGANVLTF
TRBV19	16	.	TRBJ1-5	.	TGTGCCAGTAGTATAGTAGGGGGACCCGGAGATCAGCCCCAGCATTTT	CASSIVGGPGDQPQHF
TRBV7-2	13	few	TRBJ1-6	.	TGTGCCAGCAGCTTAGCGATCAGCTCACCCCTCCACTTT	CASSLAISSPLHF
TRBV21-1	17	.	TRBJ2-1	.	TGTGCCAGCAGCAAAGCGCTAGGTGGCGGGGGGAAAGGTGAGCAGTTCTTC	CASSKALGGGGKGEQFF
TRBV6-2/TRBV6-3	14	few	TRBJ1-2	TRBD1	TGTGCCAGCAGCTCTTACAGGGGAAACTATGGCTACACCTTC	CASSSYRGNYGYTF